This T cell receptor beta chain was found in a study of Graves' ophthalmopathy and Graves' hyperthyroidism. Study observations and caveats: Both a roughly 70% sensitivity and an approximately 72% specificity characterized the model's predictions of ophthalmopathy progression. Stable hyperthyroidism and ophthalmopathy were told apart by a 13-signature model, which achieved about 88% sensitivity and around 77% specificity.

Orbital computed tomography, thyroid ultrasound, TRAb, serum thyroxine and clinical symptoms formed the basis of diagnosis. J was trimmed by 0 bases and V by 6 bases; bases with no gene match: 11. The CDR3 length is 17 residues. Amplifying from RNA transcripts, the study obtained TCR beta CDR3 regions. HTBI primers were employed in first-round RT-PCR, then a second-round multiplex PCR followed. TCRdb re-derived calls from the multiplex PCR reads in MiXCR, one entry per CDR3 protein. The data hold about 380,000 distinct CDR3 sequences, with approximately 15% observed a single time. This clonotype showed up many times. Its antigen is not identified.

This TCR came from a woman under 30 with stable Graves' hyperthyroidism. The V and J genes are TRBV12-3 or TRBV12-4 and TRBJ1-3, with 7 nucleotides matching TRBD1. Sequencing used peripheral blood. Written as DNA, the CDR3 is TGTGCCAGCAGGAAGCGACAGGGAGGTAGCTCTGGAAACACCATATATTTT. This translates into CASRKRQGGSSGNTIYF.